This TCR beta chain was identified during a study of shared clonotypes between healthy human individuals. Study results and limitations: It was expected that sequencing depth would affect clonotype sharing among donors. Some clonotypes were shared by all four sorted-subset donors, while others were not shared. The non-shared ones had lower generation probabilities than the shared ones.

Some clones are missing from TCRdb's copy, which holds only in-frame ones; the method was immunoSEQ multiplex PCR. The repertoire holds 550,000 to 750,000 clones, less than 97% seen once, with roughly 0.1% in the top ten. Comment on this clone: Its antigen is undetermined.

Selected positively for CCR7 and CD45RO-negative, naive CD8 cells excluded terminally differentiated effector memory CD45RA+ cells. The study drew all its donors from Caucasian adults living in Nashville, Tennessee. Sequencing used naive CD8+ T cells sorted from blood. This clonotype was obtained from a woman in her 30s in good health.

Written as DNA, the CDR3 is TGTGCCAGCAGTTTATCCCCGGGAGAGACCCAGTACTTC. This encodes CASSLSPGETQYF. The genes are TRBV27 and TRBJ2-5; D is unclear. CDR1 and CDR2 (germline): MNHEY, SMNVEV (reference sequence). This CDR3 contains 13 residues. The germline V and J ends were trimmed by 0 bases and 4 bases, with 6 bases remaining between them.